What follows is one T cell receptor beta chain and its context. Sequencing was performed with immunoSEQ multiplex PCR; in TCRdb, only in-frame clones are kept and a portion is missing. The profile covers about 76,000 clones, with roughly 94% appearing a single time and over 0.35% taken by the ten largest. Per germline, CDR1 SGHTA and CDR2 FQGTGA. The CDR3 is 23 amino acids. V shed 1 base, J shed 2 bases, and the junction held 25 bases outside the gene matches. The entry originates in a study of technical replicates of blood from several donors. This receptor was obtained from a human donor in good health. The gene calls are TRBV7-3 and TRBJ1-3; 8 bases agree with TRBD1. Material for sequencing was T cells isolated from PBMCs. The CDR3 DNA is TGTGCCAGCAGCTTAATTCTCTATCCACCGCGGCAAGTACAGGGGGAAGCTGGAAACACCATATATTTT. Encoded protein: CASSLILYPPRQVQGEAGNTIYF.